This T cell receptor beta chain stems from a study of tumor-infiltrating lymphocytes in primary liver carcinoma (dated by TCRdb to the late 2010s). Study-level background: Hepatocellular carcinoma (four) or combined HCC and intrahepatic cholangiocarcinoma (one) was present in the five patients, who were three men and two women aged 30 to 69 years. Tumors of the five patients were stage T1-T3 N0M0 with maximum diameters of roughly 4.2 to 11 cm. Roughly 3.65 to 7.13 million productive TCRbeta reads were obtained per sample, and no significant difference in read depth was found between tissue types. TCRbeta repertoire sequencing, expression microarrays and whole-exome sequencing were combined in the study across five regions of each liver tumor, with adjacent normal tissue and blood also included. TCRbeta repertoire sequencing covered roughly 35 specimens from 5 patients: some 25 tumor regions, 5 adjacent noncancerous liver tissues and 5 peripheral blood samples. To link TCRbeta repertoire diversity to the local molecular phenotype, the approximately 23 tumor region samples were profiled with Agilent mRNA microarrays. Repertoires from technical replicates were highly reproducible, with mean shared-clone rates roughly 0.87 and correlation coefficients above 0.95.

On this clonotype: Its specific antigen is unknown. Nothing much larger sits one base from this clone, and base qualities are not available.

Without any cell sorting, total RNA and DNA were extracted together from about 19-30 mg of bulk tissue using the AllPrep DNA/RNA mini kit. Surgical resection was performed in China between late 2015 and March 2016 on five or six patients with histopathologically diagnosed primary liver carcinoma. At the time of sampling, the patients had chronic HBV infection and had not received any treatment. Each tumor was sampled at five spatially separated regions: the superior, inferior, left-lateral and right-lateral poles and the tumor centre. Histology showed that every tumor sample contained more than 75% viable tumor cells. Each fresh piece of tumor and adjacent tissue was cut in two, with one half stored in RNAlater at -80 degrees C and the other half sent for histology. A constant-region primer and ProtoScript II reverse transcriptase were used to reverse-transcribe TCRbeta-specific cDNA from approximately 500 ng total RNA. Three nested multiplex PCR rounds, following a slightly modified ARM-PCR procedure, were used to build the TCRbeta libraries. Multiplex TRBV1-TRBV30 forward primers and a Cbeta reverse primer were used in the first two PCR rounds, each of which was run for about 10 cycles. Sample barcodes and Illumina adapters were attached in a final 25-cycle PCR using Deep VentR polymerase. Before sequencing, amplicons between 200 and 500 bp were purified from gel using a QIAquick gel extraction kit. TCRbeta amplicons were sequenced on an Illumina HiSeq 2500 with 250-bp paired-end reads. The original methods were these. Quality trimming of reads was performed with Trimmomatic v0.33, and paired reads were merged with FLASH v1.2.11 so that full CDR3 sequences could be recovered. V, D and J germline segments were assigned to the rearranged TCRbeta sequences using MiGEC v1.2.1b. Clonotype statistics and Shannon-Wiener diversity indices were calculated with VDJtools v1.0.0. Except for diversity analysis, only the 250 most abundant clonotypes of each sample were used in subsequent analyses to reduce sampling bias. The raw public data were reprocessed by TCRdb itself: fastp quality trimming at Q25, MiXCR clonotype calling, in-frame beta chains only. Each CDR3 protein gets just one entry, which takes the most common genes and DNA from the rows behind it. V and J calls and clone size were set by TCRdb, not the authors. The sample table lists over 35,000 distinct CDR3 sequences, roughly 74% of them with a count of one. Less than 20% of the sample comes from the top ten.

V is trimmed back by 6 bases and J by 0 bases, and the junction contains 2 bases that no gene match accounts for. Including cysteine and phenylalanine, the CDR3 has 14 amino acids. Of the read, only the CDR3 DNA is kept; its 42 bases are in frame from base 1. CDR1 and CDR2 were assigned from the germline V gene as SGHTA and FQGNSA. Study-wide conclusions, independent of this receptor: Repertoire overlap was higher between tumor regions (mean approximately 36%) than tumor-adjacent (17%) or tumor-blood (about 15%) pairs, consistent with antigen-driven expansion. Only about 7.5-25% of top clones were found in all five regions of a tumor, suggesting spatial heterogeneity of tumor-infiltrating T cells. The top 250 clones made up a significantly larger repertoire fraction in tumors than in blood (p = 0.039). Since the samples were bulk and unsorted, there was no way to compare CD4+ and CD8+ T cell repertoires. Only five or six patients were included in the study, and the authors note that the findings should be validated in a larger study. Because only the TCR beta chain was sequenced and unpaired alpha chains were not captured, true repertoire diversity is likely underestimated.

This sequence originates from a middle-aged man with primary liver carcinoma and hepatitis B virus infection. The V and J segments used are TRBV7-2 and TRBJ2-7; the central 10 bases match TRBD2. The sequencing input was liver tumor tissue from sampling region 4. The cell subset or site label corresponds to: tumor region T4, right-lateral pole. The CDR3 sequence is CASRPSGGSYEQYF. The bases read TGTGCCAGCAGACCTAGCGGGGGCTCCTACGAGCAGTACTTC.